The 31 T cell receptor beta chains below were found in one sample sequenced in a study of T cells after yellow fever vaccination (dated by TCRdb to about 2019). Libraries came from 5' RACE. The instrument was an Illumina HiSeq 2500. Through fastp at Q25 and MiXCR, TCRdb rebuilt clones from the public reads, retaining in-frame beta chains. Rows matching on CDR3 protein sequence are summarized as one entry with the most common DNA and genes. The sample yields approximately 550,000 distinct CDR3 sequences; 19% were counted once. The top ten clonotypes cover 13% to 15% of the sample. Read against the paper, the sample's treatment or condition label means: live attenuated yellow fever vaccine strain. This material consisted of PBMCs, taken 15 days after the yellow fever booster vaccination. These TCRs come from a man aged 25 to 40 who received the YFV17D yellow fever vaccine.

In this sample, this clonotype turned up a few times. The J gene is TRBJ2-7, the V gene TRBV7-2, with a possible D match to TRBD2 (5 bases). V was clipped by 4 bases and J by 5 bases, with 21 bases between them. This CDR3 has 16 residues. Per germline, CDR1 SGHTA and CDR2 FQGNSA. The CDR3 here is CASSSYLGRRADEQYF. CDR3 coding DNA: TGTGCCAGCAGCTCGTACCTGGGAAGGCGGGCCGACGAGCAGTACTTC.

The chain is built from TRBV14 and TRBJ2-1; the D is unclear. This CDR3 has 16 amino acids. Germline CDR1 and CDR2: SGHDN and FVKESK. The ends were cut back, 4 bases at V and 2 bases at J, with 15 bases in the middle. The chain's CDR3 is CASSPKLLSPYNEQFF. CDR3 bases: TGTGCCAGCAGCCCTAAACTCCTATCTCCCTACAATGAGCAGTTCTTC.

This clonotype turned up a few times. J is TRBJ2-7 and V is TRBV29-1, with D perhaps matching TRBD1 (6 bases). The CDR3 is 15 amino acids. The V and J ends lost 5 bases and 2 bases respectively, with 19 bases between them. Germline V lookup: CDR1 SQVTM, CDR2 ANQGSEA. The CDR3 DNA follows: TGCAGCGTTACCCAAATGGGGGCCAAAACCTACGAGCAGTACTTC. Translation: CSVTQMGAKTYEQYF.

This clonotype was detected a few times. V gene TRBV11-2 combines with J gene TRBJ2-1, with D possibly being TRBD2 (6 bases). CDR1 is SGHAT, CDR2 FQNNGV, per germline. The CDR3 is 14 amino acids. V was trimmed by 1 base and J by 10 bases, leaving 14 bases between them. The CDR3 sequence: CASSLAGLAYEQFF. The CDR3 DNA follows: TGTGCCAGCAGCTTAGCGGGGCTAGCGTACGAGCAGTTCTTC.

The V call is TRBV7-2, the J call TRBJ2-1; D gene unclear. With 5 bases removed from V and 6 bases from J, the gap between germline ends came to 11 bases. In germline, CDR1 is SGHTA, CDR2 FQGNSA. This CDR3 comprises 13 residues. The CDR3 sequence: CASSVTLTNEQFF. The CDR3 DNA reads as TGTGCCAGCAGCGTGACCCTAACCAATGAGCAGTTCTTC.

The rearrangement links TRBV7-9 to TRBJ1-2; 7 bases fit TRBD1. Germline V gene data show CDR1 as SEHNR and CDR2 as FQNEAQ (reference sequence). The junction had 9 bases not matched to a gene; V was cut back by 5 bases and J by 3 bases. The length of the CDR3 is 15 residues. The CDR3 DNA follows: TGTGCCAGCAGCGAAGCCAGGGGGACCTACTATGGCTACACCTTC. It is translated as CASSEARGTYYGYTF.

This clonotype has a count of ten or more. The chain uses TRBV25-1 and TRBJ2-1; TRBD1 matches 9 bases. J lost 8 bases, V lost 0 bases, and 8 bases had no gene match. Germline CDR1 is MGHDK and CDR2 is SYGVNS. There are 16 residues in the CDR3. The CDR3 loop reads CASSEYRDRVGDEQFF. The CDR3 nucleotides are TGTGCCAGCAGTGAATACCGGGACAGGGTCGGCGATGAGCAGTTCTTC.

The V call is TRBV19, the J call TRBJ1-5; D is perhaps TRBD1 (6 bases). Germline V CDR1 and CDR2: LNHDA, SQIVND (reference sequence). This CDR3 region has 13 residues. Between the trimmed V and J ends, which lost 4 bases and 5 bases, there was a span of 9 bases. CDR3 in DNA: TGTGCCAGTAGTAAGGACAGAGATCAGCCCCAGCATTTT. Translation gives CASSKDRDQPQHF.

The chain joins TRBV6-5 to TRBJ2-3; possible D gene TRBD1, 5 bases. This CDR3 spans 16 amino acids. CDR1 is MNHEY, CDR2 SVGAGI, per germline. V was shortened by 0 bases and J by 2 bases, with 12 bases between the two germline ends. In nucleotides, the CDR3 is TGTGCCAGCAGTTACTCTTCCGACAGATTCACAGATACGCAGTATTTT. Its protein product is CASSYSSDRFTDTQYF.

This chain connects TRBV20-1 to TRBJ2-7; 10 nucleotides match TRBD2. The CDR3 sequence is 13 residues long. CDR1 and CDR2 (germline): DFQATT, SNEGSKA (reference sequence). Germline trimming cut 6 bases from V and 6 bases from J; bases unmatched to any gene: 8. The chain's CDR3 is CSATSAGGLEQYF. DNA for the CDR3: TGCAGTGCCACTTCAGCGGGAGGGCTCGAGCAGTACTTC.

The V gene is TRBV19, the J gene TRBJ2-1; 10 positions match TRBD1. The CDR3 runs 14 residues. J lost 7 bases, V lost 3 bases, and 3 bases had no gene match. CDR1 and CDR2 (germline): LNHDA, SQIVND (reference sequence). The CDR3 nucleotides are TGTGCCAGTAGTATTCGACAGGGGGCAAATGAGCAGTTCTTC. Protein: CASSIRQGANEQFF.

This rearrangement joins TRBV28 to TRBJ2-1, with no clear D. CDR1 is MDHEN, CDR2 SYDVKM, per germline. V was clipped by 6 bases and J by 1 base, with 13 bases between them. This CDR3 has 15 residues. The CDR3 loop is CASSRYPGSYNEQFF. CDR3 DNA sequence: TGTGCCAGCAGCCGGTACCCAGGATCCTACAATGAGCAGTTCTTC.

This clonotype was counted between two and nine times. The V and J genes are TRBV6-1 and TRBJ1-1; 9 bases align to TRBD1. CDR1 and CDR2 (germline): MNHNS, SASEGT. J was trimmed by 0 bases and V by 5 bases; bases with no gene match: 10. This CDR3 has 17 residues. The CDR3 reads CASSLARDRAMNTEAFF. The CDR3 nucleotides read TGTGCCAGCAGTTTAGCGCGGGACAGGGCGATGAACACTGAAGCTTTCTTT.

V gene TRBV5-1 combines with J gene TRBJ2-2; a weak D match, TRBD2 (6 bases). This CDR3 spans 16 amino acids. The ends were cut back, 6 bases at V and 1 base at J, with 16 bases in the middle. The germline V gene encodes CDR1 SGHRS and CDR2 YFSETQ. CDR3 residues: CASKGGGAMNTGELFF. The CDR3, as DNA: TGCGCCAGCAAGGGAGGAGGGGCTATGAACACCGGGGAGCTGTTTTTT.

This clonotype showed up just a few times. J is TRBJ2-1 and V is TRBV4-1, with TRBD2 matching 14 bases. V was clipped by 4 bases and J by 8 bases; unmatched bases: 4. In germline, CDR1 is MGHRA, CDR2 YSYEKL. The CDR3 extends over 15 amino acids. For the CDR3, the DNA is TGCGCCAGCAGCCGTGGGACTAGCGGGAGATATGAGCAGTTCTTC. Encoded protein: CASSRGTSGRYEQFF.

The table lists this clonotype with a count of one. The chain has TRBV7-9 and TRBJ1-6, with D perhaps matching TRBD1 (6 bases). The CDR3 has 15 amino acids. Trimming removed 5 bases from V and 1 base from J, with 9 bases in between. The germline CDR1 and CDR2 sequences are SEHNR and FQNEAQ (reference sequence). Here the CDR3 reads CASSPDRSYNSPLHF. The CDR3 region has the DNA TGTGCCAGCAGCCCGGACAGATCCTATAATTCACCCCTCCACTTT.

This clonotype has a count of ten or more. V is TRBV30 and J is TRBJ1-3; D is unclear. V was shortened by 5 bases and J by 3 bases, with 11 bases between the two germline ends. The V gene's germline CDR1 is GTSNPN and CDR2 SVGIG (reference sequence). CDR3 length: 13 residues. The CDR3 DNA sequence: TGTGCCTGGGGAAGGACGGGTGGAAACACCATATATTTT. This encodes CAWGRTGGNTIYF.

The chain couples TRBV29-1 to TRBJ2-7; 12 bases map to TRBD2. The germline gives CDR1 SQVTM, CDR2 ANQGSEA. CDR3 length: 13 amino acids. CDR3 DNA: TGCACCACACGGACTAGCGGGAACTACGAGCAGTACTTC. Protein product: CTTRTSGNYEQYF.

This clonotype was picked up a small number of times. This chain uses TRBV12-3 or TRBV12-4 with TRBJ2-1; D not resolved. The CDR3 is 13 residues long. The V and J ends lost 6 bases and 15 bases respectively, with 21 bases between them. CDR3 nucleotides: TGTGCCAGCAGCCCCCCGAGTAGGATGGTCCCGTTCTTC. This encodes CASSPPSRMVPFF.

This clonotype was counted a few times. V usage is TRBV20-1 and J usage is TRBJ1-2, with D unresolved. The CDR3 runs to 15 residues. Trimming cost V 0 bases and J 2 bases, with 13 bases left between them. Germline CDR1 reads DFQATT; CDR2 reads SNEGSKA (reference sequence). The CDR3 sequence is CSARDPGLPNYGYTF. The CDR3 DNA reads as TGCAGTGCTAGAGATCCGGGTCTACCAAACTATGGCTACACCTTC.

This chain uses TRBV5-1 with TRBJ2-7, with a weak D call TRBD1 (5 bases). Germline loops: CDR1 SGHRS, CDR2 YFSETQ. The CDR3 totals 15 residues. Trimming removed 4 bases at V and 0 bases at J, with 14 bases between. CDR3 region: CASSPTTDSSYEQYF. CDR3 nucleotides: TGCGCCAGCAGCCCTACGACAGATAGCTCCTACGAGCAGTACTTC. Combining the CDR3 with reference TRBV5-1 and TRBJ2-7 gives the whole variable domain KAGVTQTPRYLIKTRGQQVTLSCSPISGHRSVSWYQQTPGQGLQFLFEYFSETQRNKGNFPGRFSGRQFSNSRSEMNVSTLELGDSALYLCASSPTTDSSYEQYFGPGTRLTVT.

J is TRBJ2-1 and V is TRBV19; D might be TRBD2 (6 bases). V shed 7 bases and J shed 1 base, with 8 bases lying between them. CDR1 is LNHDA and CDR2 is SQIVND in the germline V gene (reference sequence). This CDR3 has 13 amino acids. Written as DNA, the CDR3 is TGTGCCAGTACAGGGAGGTCCTACAATGAGCAGTTCTTC. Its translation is CASTGRSYNEQFF.

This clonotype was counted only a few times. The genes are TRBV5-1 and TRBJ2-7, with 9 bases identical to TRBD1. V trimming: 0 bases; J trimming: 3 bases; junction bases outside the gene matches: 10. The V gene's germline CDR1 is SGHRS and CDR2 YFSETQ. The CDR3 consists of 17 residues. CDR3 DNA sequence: TGCGCCAGCAGCTTGGTTCCCCTGGACAGGGGCCGCTACGAGCAGTACTTC. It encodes CASSLVPLDRGRYEQYF.

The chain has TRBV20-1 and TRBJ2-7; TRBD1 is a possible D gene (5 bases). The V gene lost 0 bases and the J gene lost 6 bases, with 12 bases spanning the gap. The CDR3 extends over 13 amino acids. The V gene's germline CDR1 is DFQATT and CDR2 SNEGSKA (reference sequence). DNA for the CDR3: TGCAGTGCTAGAGAGGCAGGGATCGGCGAGCAGTACTTC. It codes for CSAREAGIGEQYF.

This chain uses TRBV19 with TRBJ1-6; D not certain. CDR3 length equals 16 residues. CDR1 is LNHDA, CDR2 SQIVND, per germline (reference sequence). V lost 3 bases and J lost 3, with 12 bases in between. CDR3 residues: CASSMAGVGYNSPLHF. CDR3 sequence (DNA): TGTGCCAGTAGTATGGCGGGAGTAGGCTATAATTCACCCCTCCACTTT.

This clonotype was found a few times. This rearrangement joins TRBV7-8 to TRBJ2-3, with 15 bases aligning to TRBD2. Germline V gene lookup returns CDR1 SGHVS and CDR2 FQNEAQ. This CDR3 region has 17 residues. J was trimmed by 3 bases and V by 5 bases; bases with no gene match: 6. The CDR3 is CASSITGTSGGTDTQYF. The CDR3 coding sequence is TGTGCCAGCAGCATCACCGGGACTAGCGGGGGGACAGATACGCAGTATTTT.

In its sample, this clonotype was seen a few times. CDR3 coding DNA: TGTGCCAGCAGCTTGAGCGGGAGTAGGGTTGATGAGCAGTTCTTC. Translated: CASSLSGSRVDEQFF. V usage is TRBV7-6 and J usage is TRBJ2-1; TRBD2 matches at 8 bases. There are 15 residues in the CDR3. With 3 bases clipped from V and 8 bases from J, the junction kept 9 bases outside the gene matches. Germline V gene sequence: CDR1 SGHVS, CDR2 FNYEAQ. Full variable domain (rest looked up from reference TRBV7-6 and TRBJ2-1): GAGVSQSPRYKVTKRGQDVALRCDPISGHVSLYWYRQALGQGPEFLTYFNYEAQQDKSGLPNDRFSAERPEGSISTLTIQRTEQRDSAMYRCASSLSGSRVDEQFFGPGTRLTVL.

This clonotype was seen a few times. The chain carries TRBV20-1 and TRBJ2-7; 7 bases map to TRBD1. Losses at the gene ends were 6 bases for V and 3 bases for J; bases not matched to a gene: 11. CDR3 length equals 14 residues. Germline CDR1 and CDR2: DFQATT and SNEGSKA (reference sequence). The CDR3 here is CSARTGERNYEQYF. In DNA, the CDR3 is TGCAGTGCCAGGACAGGAGAGAGAAACTACGAGCAGTACTTC.

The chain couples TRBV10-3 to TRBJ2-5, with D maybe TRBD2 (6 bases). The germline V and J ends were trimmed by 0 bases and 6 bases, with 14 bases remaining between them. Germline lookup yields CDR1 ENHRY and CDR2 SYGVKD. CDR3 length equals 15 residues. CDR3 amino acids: CAISESVVGRKTQYF. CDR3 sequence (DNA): TGTGCCATCAGTGAGTCCGTGGTAGGGAGGAAGACCCAGTACTTC.

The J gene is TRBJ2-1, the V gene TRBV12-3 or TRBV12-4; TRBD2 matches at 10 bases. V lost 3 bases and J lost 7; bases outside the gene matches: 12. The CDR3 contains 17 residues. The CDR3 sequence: CASSFGSGRALSNEQFF. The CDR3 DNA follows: TGTGCCAGCAGTTTTGGAAGCGGGAGGGCCCTTTCGAATGAGCAGTTCTTC.

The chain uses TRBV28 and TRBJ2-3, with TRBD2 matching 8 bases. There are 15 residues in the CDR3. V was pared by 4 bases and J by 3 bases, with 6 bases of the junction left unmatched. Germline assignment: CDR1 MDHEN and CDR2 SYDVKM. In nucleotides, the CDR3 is TGTGCCAGCAGTTCCGGGACTAGTGCGACAGATACGCAGTATTTT. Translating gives CASSSGTSATDTQYF.